A single sample gave rise to the 8 T cell receptor beta chains below, sequenced in a study of T-cell reconstitution after alpha-beta-depleted transplantation in children. Unique molecular identifiers were incorporated into the prepared TCRbeta library. TCRdb called the PCR reads again in MiXCR, with one record for every CDR3 protein. The data show about 540,000 distinct CDR3 sequences, approximately 20% seen once. Here the sequenced sample was PBMCs from the stem cell graft donor, taken from the stem cell graft. The receptors originated from a human donor who donated a stem cell graft to a child with acute lymphoblastic leukemia.

This clonotype was detected many times. This chain joins TRBV12-3 or TRBV12-4 and TRBJ2-1; unclear D gene. V shed 7 bases and J shed 1 base, with 11 bases lying between them. The CDR3 totals 14 residues. The CDR3 here is CASTPSSSYNEQFF. For the CDR3, the DNA is TGTGCCAGCACCCCCTCGAGTTCCTACAATGAGCAGTTCTTC.

The chain links TRBV5-1 to TRBJ2-2; tentative D call: TRBD1 (7 bases). V lost 5 bases, J lost 3 bases, and 14 bases lay in between. The germline V gene encodes CDR1 SGHRS and CDR2 YFSETQ. The CDR3 totals 15 residues. The CDR3 bases are TGCGCCAGCAGGACGATCAGGGGGGACACCGGGGAGCTGTTTTTT. Its protein product is CASRTIRGDTGELFF. The full variable domain, its missing parts supplied by reference TRBV5-1 and TRBJ2-2, is KAGVTQTPRYLIKTRGQQVTLSCSPISGHRSVSWYQQTPGQGLQFLFEYFSETQRNKGNFPGRFSGRQFSNSRSEMNVSTLELGDSALYLCASRTIRGDTGELFFGEGSRLTVL.

This clonotype was detected ten times or more. CDR3 DNA: TGTGCCAGCAGCTTAAACTCCGGGACAGGGGGCGCCGAGCAGTACTTC. It codes for CASSLNSGTGGAEQYF. This sequence joins TRBV7-8 and TRBJ2-7; TRBD1 aligns across 12 bases. CDR3 length: 16 residues. With V trimmed by 2 bases and J by 6 bases, 8 bases remained unmatched. The germline V gene has CDR1 SGHVS and CDR2 FQNEAQ.

CDR3 coding DNA: TGTGCCAGCAGCTTAGCCATAAGAACACACACTGAAGCTTTCTTT. This gives the protein CASSLAIRTHTEAFF. This chain uses TRBV7-9 with TRBJ1-1; no reliable D call. Trimming took 0 bases from V and 3 from J, leaving 11 bases between them. CDR1 and CDR2 from the germline V gene are SEHNR and FQNEAQ (reference sequence). This CDR3 is built from 15 residues.

This clonotype was picked up a small number of times. This rearrangement joins TRBV29-1 to TRBJ2-2; D is possibly TRBD1 (5 bases). CDR1 and CDR2 from the germline V gene are SQVTM and ANQGSEA. Trimming took 6 bases from V and 0 from J, leaving 8 bases between them. CDR3 length: 13 residues. CDR3 in amino acids: CSVQGTNTGELFF. In DNA, the CDR3 is TGCAGCGTGCAGGGTACGAACACCGGGGAGCTGTTTTTT.

In its sample, this clonotype was seen a few times. The CDR3 loop reads CASSPGLNEKLFF. CDR3 coding DNA: TGTGCCAGCTCGCCGGGCCTTAATGAAAAACTGTTTTTT. The chain joins TRBV18 to TRBJ1-4; no clear D gene. V was clipped by 6 bases and J by 4 bases, with 9 bases between them. Germline V gene lookup returns CDR1 KGHSH and CDR2 LQKENI. The CDR3 consists of 13 residues.

The chain joins TRBV20-1 to TRBJ2-7; TRBD2 is a possible D gene (6 bases). CDR1 and CDR2 (germline): DFQATT, SNEGSKA (reference sequence). The V and J ends lost 1 base and 5 bases respectively, with 15 bases between them. The CDR3 runs to 14 residues. The DNA for the CDR3 is TGCAGTGCTAGAGGTCCGGTCGGGGGACACGAGCAGTACTTC. Amino acid sequence: CSARGPVGGHEQYF.

This chain connects TRBV5-6 to TRBJ2-2; 9 positions match TRBD1. The germline CDR1 and CDR2 sequences are SGHDT and YYEEEE. The CDR3 length is 14 residues. V was pared by 4 bases and J by 6 bases, with 4 bases of the junction left unmatched. The CDR3 sequence is CASSHRGRPGELFF. The CDR3 DNA reads as TGTGCCAGCAGCCACAGGGGGCGGCCCGGGGAGCTGTTTTTT.